The 25 T cell receptor beta chains below were found in one sample sequenced in a study of cytomegalovirus exposure and HLA in healthy donors (dated by TCRdb to about 2017). Library preparation used the immunoSEQ multiplex PCR assay. For the multiplex PCR, a mixture combining 60 forward primers for TCR Vbeta segments and 13 reverse primers for TCR Jbeta segments was used. TCRdb retrieved this table from immuneACCESS and kept in-frame rearrangements only. Not all clones are present; in checked studies, unresolved V genes account for under half, and no reason is known for the remainder. Within this sample are 150,000 to 200,000 clones, with roughly 77% of them counted one time only. Jointly, the top ten make up 4.5% to 5% of the sample. The sample comprised PBMCs. These receptors originate from a man between 18 and 29 years old in good health and CMV-seropositive.

V usage is TRBV10-3 and J usage is TRBJ2-1; 7 bases map to TRBD2. The J segment lost 10 bases and the V segment lost 10 bases, leaving 19 bases of the junction unmatched. This CDR3 region has 15 residues. CDR1 and CDR2 (germline): ENHRY, SYGVKD. CDR3 region: CATSPAGEGSIEQFF. CDR3 DNA: TGTGCCACATCCCCGGCGGGAGAGGGTTCAATAGAGCAGTTCTTC.

The CDR3 DNA follows: TGTGCCAGTAGGGAGACAGGGGCGAACGGGGAGCTGTTTTTT. It specifies CASRETGANGELFF. The chain joins TRBV19 to TRBJ2-2; 8 positions agree with TRBD1. CDR3 length: 14 residues. From germline, CDR1 is LNHDA and CDR2 SQIVND (reference sequence). The trim removed 6 bases at V and 7 bases at J, leaving 7 bases unmatched.

The chain couples TRBV6-6 to TRBJ1-4, with D maybe TRBD1 (5 bases). Trimming left V 4 bases short and J 7 bases short, with 19 bases between. Germline V CDR1 and CDR2: MNHNY, SVGAGI (reference sequence). The length of the CDR3 is 16 residues. The CDR3 region is CASSSTRTSYIEKLFF. The CDR3 DNA is TGTGCCAGCAGTTCCACACGGACAAGCTACATTGAAAAACTGTTTTTT.

The chain carries TRBV10-3 and TRBJ2-6; 8 bases fit TRBD1. This CDR3 is built from 17 residues. V was clipped by 2 bases and J by 1 base; unmatched bases: 4. The germline V gene encodes CDR1 ENHRY and CDR2 SYGVKD. The CDR3 DNA is TGTGCCATCAGTGAGACAGGGGGTAGTTCTGGGGCCAACGTCCTGACTTTC. Translation: CAISETGGSSGANVLTF.

The chain couples TRBV6-6 to TRBJ1-2, with D hard to call. V lost 5 bases and J lost 5, with 18 bases in between. CDR3 length: 15 amino acids. The V gene's germline CDR1 is MNHNY and CDR2 SVGAGI (reference sequence). This chain's CDR3 is CASSPTDRGKYGYTF. CDR3 coding DNA: TGTGCCAGCAGTCCTACAGACCGTGGTAAATATGGCTACACCTTC.

The V call is TRBV5-4, the J call TRBJ1-2; the D is unclear. The germline V gene has CDR1 SGHNT and CDR2 YYREEE (reference sequence). The V and J ends lost 3 bases and 6 bases respectively, with 9 bases between them. The CDR3 consists of 12 residues. CDR3 protein: CASSSTFDGYTF. The CDR3, as DNA: TGTGCCAGCAGCTCGACTTTTGATGGCTACACCTTC. The variable domain in full, completed from reference TRBV5-4 and TRBJ1-2, reads ETGVTQSPTHLIKTRGQQVTLRCSSQSGHNTVSWYQQALGQGPQFIFQYYREEENGRGNFPPRFSGLQFPNYSSELNVNALELDDSALYLCASSSTFDGYTFGSGTRLTVV.

The V and J genes are TRBV2 and TRBJ2-1; 8 bases map to TRBD1. Germline trimming cut 4 bases from V and 8 bases from J; bases unmatched to any gene: 4. The CDR3 is 13 amino acids. Germline V gene data show CDR1 as SNHLY and CDR2 as FYNNEI. The CDR3 loop is CASSGQGKDEQFF. The DNA for the CDR3 is TGTGCCAGCAGTGGACAGGGGAAGGATGAGCAGTTCTTC.

The chain links TRBV12-5 to TRBJ1-2; D is ambiguous. The CDR3 covers 13 residues. V was cut by 1 base and J by 0 bases, with 3 bases left in between. The V gene's germline CDR1 is LGHNT and CDR2 FRNRAP. This chain's CDR3 is CASGLAPNYGYTF. The DNA for the CDR3 is TGTGCTAGTGGTTTGGCTCCTAACTATGGCTACACCTTC.

The chain is built from TRBV4-2 and TRBJ2-5, with 12 bases identical to TRBD2. CDR1 LGHNA and CDR2 YNFKEQ come from the germline V gene. CDR3 size: 19 residues. Unmatched junction bases numbered 9, after V lost 0 bases and J lost 1 base. The CDR3 coding sequence is TGTGCCAGCAGCCAAGATCTGGCTAGCGGGGGGGCTCCCCAAGAGACCCAGTACTTC. Its protein is CASSQDLASGGAPQETQYF.

The gene calls are TRBV7-9 and TRBJ1-1, with D possibly being TRBD1 (5 bases). CDR1 is SEHNR, CDR2 FQNEAQ, per germline (reference sequence). Trimming took 2 bases from V and 1 from J, leaving 14 bases between them. The CDR3 consists of 16 residues. For the CDR3, the DNA is TGTGCCAGCAGCTTAATGGGGGGGGTGGCGAACACTGAAGCTTTCTTT. Protein product: CASSLMGGVANTEAFF.

V is TRBV30 and J is TRBJ2-5; 8 bases fit TRBD2. Trimming took 4 bases from V and 1 from J; bases not matched to a gene: 8. This CDR3 has 15 residues. The germline V gene has CDR1 GTSNPN and CDR2 SVGIG (reference sequence). The CDR3 is CAWTTFGTSQETQYF. The CDR3 DNA reads TGTGCCTGGACCACCTTTGGGACTAGCCAAGAGACCCAGTACTTC.

The V and J genes are TRBV6-4 and TRBJ1-1; D is undetermined. Deletions cut 4 bases from V and 4 bases from J, with 10 bases between. The CDR3 consists of 13 residues. Germline CDR1 and CDR2: MRHNA and SNTAGT. CDR3 protein: CASSGTIGTEAFF. CDR3 nucleotides: TGTGCCAGCAGTGGGACTATCGGCACTGAAGCTTTCTTT.

The rearrangement uses TRBV6-1 and TRBJ2-5; D is perhaps TRBD2 (5 bases). Germline lookup yields CDR1 MNHNS and CDR2 SASEGT. V lost 1 base and J lost 5, with 14 bases in between. The CDR3 consists of 15 residues. In DNA, the CDR3 is TGTGCCAGCAGTGAAGTTTTCCCGACGGGGGAGACCCAGTACTTC. This sequence encodes CASSEVFPTGETQYF.

The CDR3 here is CASRTGHSNQPQHF. The CDR3 region has the DNA TGTGCCAGCAGGACAGGGCATAGCAATCAGCCCCAGCATTTT. The chain is built from TRBV19 and TRBJ1-5, with 8 bases that match TRBD1. CDR1 is LNHDA and CDR2 is SQIVND in the germline V gene (reference sequence). V was pared by 9 bases and J by 0 bases, with 4 bases of the junction left unmatched. The CDR3 covers 14 residues.

The chain joins TRBV6-1 to TRBJ1-4; a weak D match, TRBD1 (5 bases). V lost 3 bases and J lost 8, with 19 bases in between. The CDR3 spans 16 residues. Germline loops: CDR1 MNHNS, CDR2 SASEGT. The CDR3 sequence: CASSERNSGFREKLFF. The CDR3 DNA follows: TGTGCCAGCAGTGAGAGGAATTCAGGGTTCAGGGAAAAACTGTTTTTT.

About this clone: One junction end does not reproduce the germline sequence, and a read error may be involved. The chain links TRBV2 to TRBJ1-1; D is ambiguous. The CDR3 sequence is 17 residues long. Germline values: CDR1 SNHLY, CDR2 FYNNEI. CDR3 nucleotide sequence: TGTGCCAGCAGTGGGGGAGTATTCGGTAGCGAGAACACTGAAGCTTCCTTT. Protein sequence: CASSGGVFGSENTEASF.

J is TRBJ2-3 and V is TRBV5-1; D may be TRBD2 (5 bases). V lost 0 bases, J lost 2 bases, and 10 bases lay in between. The CDR3 covers 15 residues. The germline V gene has CDR1 SGHRS and CDR2 YFSETQ. This chain's CDR3 is CASSLEGGFTDTQYF. The DNA of the CDR3 is TGCGCCAGCAGCTTGGAAGGCGGGTTCACAGATACGCAGTATTTT.

The chain couples TRBV2 to TRBJ1-3; D remains ambiguous. The V end was cut by 7 bases, the J end by 4 bases, with 11 bases between. The CDR3 length is 13 residues. Germline V gene sequence: CDR1 SNHLY, CDR2 FYNNEI. In nucleotides, the CDR3 is TGTGCCAGCACTGACCGGAGGGGAAACACCATATATTTT. This codes for CASTDRRGNTIYF.

CDR3 DNA: TGTGCCAGCAGCTTAACAGGGGGCGAAAACAATGAGCAGTTCTTC. Its protein product is CASSLTGGENNEQFF. The chain combines TRBV7-3 with TRBJ2-1, with TRBD1 matching over 7 bases. The CDR3 length is 15 residues. J was trimmed by 5 bases and V by 0 bases; bases with no gene match: 4. Germline V gives CDR1 SGHTA, CDR2 FQGTGA. The full variable domain, in which reference TRBV7-3 and TRBJ2-1 provide the parts outside the CDR3, is GAGVSQTPSNKVTEKGKYVELRCDPISGHTALYWYRQSLGQGPEFLIYFQGTGAADDSGLPNDRFFAVRPEGSVSTLKIQRTERGDSAVYLCASSLTGGENNEQFFGPGTRLTVL.

V usage is TRBV11-3 and J usage is TRBJ1-1; D not certain. This CDR3 spans 13 amino acids. V was trimmed by 2 bases and J by 1 base, leaving 5 bases between them. Germline CDR1 SGHNT, CDR2 YENEEA. CDR3 in DNA: TGTGCCAGCAGCTTAACACCGAACACTGAAGCTTTCTTT. It translates to CASSLTPNTEAFF.

The chain joins TRBV18 to TRBJ1-2; 7 bases are shared with TRBD1. The V gene's germline CDR1 is KGHSH and CDR2 LQKENI. The length of the CDR3 is 15 residues. Trimming removed 8 bases from V and 5 bases from J; junction bases left unmatched: 14. In DNA, the CDR3 is TGTGCCAGCCACTCAACGGGGACAGAATTATATGGCTACACCTTC. Protein sequence: CASHSTGTELYGYTF.

The sample holds many counts of this clone. This CDR3 is CASSQGWQGTYNEQFF. DNA for the CDR3: TGCGCCAGCAGCCAAGGGTGGCAGGGAACCTACAATGAGCAGTTCTTC. V is TRBV4-1 and J is TRBJ2-1; D is perhaps TRBD1 (5 bases). Trimming took off 1 base at V and 2 bases at J, with 12 bases between the two ends. This CDR3 contains 16 residues. CDR1 and CDR2 (germline): MGHRA, YSYEKL.

The chain is built from TRBV5-1 and TRBJ2-5, with 9 positions matching TRBD2. V lost 4 bases to trimming and J lost 5 bases; unmatched junction nucleotides: 6. The germline V gene encodes CDR1 SGHRS and CDR2 YFSETQ. This CDR3 has 14 residues. As DNA, the CDR3 is TGCGCCAGCAGCGGCGGGGGGGTGCGTGAGACCCAGTACTTC. It encodes CASSGGGVRETQYF.

The CDR3 region is CASSQDWTGGGGYTF. The CDR3, as DNA: TGTGCCAGCAGCCAAGATTGGACAGGAGGGGGTGGCTACACCTTC. The chain is built from TRBV14 and TRBJ1-2; 7 bases map to TRBD1. Germline trimming cut 0 bases from V and 7 bases from J; bases unmatched to any gene: 8. The CDR3 sequence is 15 residues long. Per germline, CDR1 SGHDN and CDR2 FVKESK.

The chain recombines TRBV12-5 with TRBJ1-5, with TRBD1 matching 8 bases. The CDR3 has 14 amino acids. The trim removed 6 bases at V and 4 bases at J, leaving 5 bases unmatched. Germline V gives CDR1 LGHNT, CDR2 FRNRAP. The CDR3 DNA sequence: TGTGCTAGTGGCCGACAGGGGCAGAATCAGCCCCAGCATTTT. It codes for CASGRQGQNQPQHF.